This entry concerns a single T cell receptor beta chain. The sample is drawn from a study of T cells in tuberculosis. Study information: CD1B tetramers identified T cells specific for mycobacterial lipid GMM.

TCRdb's copy holds only in-frame clones and misses some; the assay was immunoSEQ multiplex PCR. The sample has 55,000 to 60,000 clones, roughly 88% seen once. The CDR3 has 13 amino acids. CDR1 is GTSNPN and CDR2 is SVGIG in the germline V gene (reference sequence). Trimming took 7 bases from V and 4 from J, leaving 16 bases between them. After thawing and overnight rest, PBMC were stained with GMM-loaded CD1B tetramer, viability dye and anti-CD3 for sorting. The CD1B tetramers carried C32 glucose monomycolate purified from Rhodococcus equi. Tetramer-negative cells, roughly 100,000 per donor, were also sorted. Points from the study as a whole: The stringent gate may have excluded weak CD1B-GMM tetramer binders.

Sequencing input: CD1b-GMM tetramer-negative cells sorted from PBMCs. The chain joins TRBV30 to TRBJ1-1, with TRBD1 as a possible D gene (6 bases). The TCR comes from an adult woman with latent tuberculosis. The CDR3 sequence: CASNPTGFTEAFF. As DNA, the CDR3 is TGTGCCTCTAATCCCACAGGGTTCACTGAAGCTTTCTTT.